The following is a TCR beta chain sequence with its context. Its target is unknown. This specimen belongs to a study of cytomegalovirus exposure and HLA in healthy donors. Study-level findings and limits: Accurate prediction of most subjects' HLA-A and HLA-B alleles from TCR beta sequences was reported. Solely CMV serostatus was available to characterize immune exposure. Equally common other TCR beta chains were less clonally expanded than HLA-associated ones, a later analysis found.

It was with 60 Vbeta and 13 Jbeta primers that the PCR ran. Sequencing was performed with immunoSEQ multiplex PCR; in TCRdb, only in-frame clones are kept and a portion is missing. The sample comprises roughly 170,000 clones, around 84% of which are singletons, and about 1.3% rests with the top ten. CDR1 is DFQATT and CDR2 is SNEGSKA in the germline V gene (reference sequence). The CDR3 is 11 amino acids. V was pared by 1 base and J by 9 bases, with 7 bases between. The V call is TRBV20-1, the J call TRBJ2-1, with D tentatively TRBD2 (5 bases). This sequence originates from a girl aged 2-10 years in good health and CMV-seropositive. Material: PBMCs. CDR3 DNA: TGCAGTGCTAGAGGCGGAGGTGAGCAGTTCTTC. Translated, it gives CSARGGGEQFF.